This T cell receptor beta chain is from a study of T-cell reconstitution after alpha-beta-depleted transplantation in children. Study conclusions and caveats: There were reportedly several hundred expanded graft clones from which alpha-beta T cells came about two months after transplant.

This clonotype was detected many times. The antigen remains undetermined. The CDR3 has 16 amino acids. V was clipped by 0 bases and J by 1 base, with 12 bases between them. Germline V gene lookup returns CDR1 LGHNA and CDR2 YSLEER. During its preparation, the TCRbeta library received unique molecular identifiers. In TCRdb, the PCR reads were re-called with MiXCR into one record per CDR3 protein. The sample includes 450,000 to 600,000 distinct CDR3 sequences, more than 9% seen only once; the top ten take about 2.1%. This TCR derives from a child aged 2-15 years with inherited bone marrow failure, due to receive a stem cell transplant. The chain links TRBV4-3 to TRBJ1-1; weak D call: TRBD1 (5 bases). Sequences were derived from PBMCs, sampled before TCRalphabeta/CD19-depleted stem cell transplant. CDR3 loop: CASSQDYRRENTEAFF. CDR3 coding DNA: TGCGCCAGCAGCCAAGATTATCGCAGGGAGAACACTGAAGCTTTCTTT.